This record looks at one T cell receptor (beta chain) sequence and its context. The target antigen is unknown. The data derive from a study of T-cell memory formation after mild COVID-19. Study results and limitations: There was a balanced CD4/CD8 profile in clones contracting day 15 to 85, and later expanders leaned CD4+. Researchers report contracting CD4+ clones mostly in CM and EM, with CD8+ clones in EMRA. That cross-reactive memory joined was suggested by some responding clones appearing in pre-infection memory.

The CDR3 sequence is 14 residues long. Germline loops: CDR1 LNHNV, CDR2 YYDKDF (reference sequence). With 3 bases clipped from V and 2 bases from J, the junction kept 3 bases outside the gene matches. TCRdb reanalysed the 5' RACE reads using MiXCR and keeps one entry per CDR3 protein. The sample has about half a million distinct CDR3 sequences, about 20% seen once. The source is an adult woman who had mild COVID-19 (a few samples of this study predate the infection). Cell type and time point are not known. The sample consisted of PBMCs or a T cell subset sorted from them (not recorded which). The V gene is TRBV15, the J gene TRBJ2-5; 7 positions match TRBD1. CDR3 protein: CATSSRDRQETQYF. The DNA of the CDR3 is TGTGCCACCAGCAGCCGGGACAGACAAGAGACCCAGTACTTC.